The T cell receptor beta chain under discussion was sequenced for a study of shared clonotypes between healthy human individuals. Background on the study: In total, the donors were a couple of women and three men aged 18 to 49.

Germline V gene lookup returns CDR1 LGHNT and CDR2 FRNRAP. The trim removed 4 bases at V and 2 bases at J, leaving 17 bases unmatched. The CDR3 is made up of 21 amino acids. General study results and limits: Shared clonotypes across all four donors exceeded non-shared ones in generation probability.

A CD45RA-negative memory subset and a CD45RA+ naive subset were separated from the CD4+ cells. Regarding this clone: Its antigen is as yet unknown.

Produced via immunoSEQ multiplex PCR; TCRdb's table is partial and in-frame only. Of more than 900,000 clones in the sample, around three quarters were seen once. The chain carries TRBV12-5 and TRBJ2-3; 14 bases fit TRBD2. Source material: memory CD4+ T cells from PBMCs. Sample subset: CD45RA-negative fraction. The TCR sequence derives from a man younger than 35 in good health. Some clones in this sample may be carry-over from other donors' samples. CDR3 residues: CASGWAGWGLAGERNTDTQYF. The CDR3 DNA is TGTGCTAGTGGTTGGGCCGGATGGGGACTAGCGGGAGAACGAAACACAGATACGCAGTATTTT.